These 29 T cell receptor beta chains share one sample of origin, sequenced in a study of blood T cell repertoires in COVID-19. Sequencing was performed with immunoSEQ multiplex PCR; in TCRdb, only in-frame clones are kept and a portion is missing. The data hold hundreds of thousands of clones, with about four fifths observed a single time. The sequenced sample consisted of PBMCs or T cells enriched from blood (not recorded which). Receptors originate from a woman in her forties or fifties who had been exposed to COVID-19.

The chain has TRBV12-3 or TRBV12-4 and TRBJ1-1, with unresolved D. The CDR3 totals 13 residues. Trimming cost V 6 bases and J 2 bases, with 10 bases left between them. CDR3 region: CASRPSGNTEAFF. The CDR3 DNA reads TGTGCCAGCAGGCCCAGCGGAAACACTGAAGCTTTCTTT.

This sequence joins TRBV28 and TRBJ1-5; D ambiguous. Germline lookup yields CDR1 MDHEN and CDR2 SYDVKM. V lost 2 bases and J 2 bases, leaving 16 bases between the germline ends. This CDR3 has 17 residues. In DNA form, the CDR3 reads TGTGCCAGCAGTTTACTGACGGGAAGTATGGGCAATCAGCCCCAGCATTTT. It codes for CASSLLTGSMGNQPQHF.

J is TRBJ2-7 and V is TRBV29-1, with 8 bases identical to TRBD1. The germline gives CDR1 SQVTM, CDR2 ANQGSEA. The CDR3 has 13 residues. J was trimmed by 5 bases and V by 4 bases; bases with no gene match: 7. CDR3 nucleotides: TGCAGCGTTGGCAGGGGGCAGCTAGACGAGCAGTACTTC. This codes for CSVGRGQLDEQYF.

The rearrangement links TRBV27 to TRBJ2-7; D might be TRBD1 (5 bases). The CDR3 covers 12 residues. The V gene's germline CDR1 is MNHEY and CDR2 SMNVEV (reference sequence). The V gene lost 3 bases and the J gene lost 6 bases, with 9 bases spanning the gap. CDR3 coding DNA: TGTGCCAGCAGTTTTTCAGGGTCCGAGCAGTACTTC. Protein product: CASSFSGSEQYF.

V is TRBV28 and J is TRBJ2-7; weak D call: TRBD2 (5 bases). Germline CDR1 MDHEN, CDR2 SYDVKM. The CDR3 spans 15 residues. V gave up 4 bases and J gave up 4 bases, with 17 bases separating them. DNA of the CDR3: TGTGCCAGCAGTTCCGTGCGGAGGACCCTATACGAGCAGTACTTC. Its protein is CASSSVRRTLYEQYF.

The chain joins TRBV29-1 to TRBJ2-6, with 8 bases fitting TRBD1. The CDR3 contains 16 residues. J was trimmed by 0 bases and V by 6 bases; bases with no gene match: 7. Germline CDR1 and CDR2: SQVTM and ANQGSEA. CDR3 bases: TGCAGCGTGGTCACAGGGGGGCTCTCTGGGGCCAACGTCCTGACTTTC. This translates into CSVVTGGLSGANVLTF.

This clone was seen only a few times. The chain uses TRBV5-1 and TRBJ2-7; possibly TRBD2 for D (5 bases). Germline CDR1 is SGHRS and CDR2 is YFSETQ. This CDR3 is built from 13 residues. Trimming pared 0 bases from V and 9 bases from J, leaving 13 bases between. The CDR3 protein is CASSLAGVTAQYF. In DNA, the CDR3 is TGCGCCAGCAGCTTGGCCGGGGTAACGGCGCAGTACTTC.

The CDR3 loop is CAISAAGATYEQYF. The CDR3 DNA reads as TGTGCCATCAGTGCTGCGGGGGCGACCTACGAGCAGTACTTC. V and J are TRBV10-3 and TRBJ2-7; TRBD2 might be the D (7 bases). The CDR3 is made up of 14 amino acids. CDR1 ENHRY and CDR2 SYGVKD come from the germline V gene. Trimming left V 4 bases short and J 2 bases short, with 12 bases between.

Concerning this clone: This sample also contains other DNA sequences that code for the same CDR3. The chain links TRBV5-6 to TRBJ1-2; 7 bases line up with TRBD1. CDR1 is SGHDT, CDR2 YYEEEE, per germline. V lost 0 bases, J lost 4 bases, and 9 bases stayed unmatched. The CDR3 extends over 16 amino acids. CDR3 sequence (DNA): TGTGCCAGCAGCTTGGGTCTGGGGCAGGGGGGCTATGGCTACACCTTC. This translates into CASSLGLGQGGYGYTF.

This clone was observed once. V is TRBV5-4 and J is TRBJ1-1; 8 bases are a match to TRBD1. CDR1 is SGHNT and CDR2 is YYREEE in the germline V gene (reference sequence). The trim removed 4 bases at V and 5 bases at J, leaving 7 bases unmatched. CDR3 size: 14 residues. This CDR3 reads CASSRTGWDTEAFF. The CDR3 DNA reads as TGTGCCAGCAGCCGGACAGGGTGGGATACTGAAGCTTTCTTT.

The CDR3 region is CASSLDRGAEAFF. CDR3 coding DNA: TGTGCCAGCAGCTTGGACCGGGGAGCTGAAGCTTTCTTT. The chain carries TRBV11-2 and TRBJ1-1; D remains unclear. The CDR3 contains 13 residues. CDR1 and CDR2 (germline): SGHAT, FQNNGV. The ends were cut back, 3 bases at V and 6 bases at J, with 11 bases in the middle.

The CDR3 DNA is TGTGCCAGCTCTCGAGGCGGGGCAGATACGCAGTATTTT. Residues: CASSRGGADTQYF. The chain links TRBV18 to TRBJ2-3, with D perhaps matching TRBD2 (6 bases). CDR3 length: 13 amino acids. Germline V lookup: CDR1 KGHSH, CDR2 LQKENI. Trimming took off 6 bases at V and 4 bases at J, with 11 bases between the two ends.

This clone was detected only once. This sequence joins TRBV4-3 and TRBJ1-2; possibly TRBD1 for D (6 bases). Germline lookup yields CDR1 LGHNA and CDR2 YSLEER. CDR3 length: 14 residues. Trimming cost V 8 bases and J 6 bases, with 19 bases left between them. This CDR3 is CASGGSGGTHGYTF. As DNA, the CDR3 is TGCGCCAGCGGAGGATCGGGGGGCACTCATGGCTACACCTTC.

The rearrangement uses TRBV12-5 and TRBJ2-1; TRBD2 is a possible D gene (7 bases). V shed 6 bases and J shed 4 bases, with 19 bases lying between them. The CDR3 runs 16 residues. Germline V gene sequence: CDR1 LGHNT, CDR2 FRNRAP. DNA of the CDR3: TGTGCTAGTGGCCCGGCTCGGGGGGCCGGGTACAATGAGCAGTTCTTC. Translating it yields CASGPARGAGYNEQFF. The full variable domain, in which reference TRBV12-5 and TRBJ2-1 provide the parts outside the CDR3, is DARVTQTPRHKVTEMGQEVTMRCQPILGHNTVFWYRQTMMQGLELLAYFRNRAPLDDSGMPKDRFSAEMPDATLATLKIQPSEPRDSAVYFCASGPARGAGYNEQFFGPGTRLTVL.

The V call is TRBV4-3, the J call TRBJ1-1, with a tentative D call TRBD1 (5 bases). Looked up from germline, CDR1 is LGHNA and CDR2 is YSLEER. Trimming removed 0 bases from V and 6 bases from J, with 11 bases in between. The CDR3 contains 14 residues. CDR3 residues: CASSQETGVAEAFF. DNA for the CDR3: TGCGCCAGCAGCCAAGAAACGGGGGTTGCTGAAGCTTTCTTT.

The chain carries TRBV20-1 and TRBJ2-1; D might be TRBD2 (6 bases). Germline V gene data show CDR1 as DFQATT and CDR2 as SNEGSKA (reference sequence). The CDR3 is 11 amino acids. The V end was cut by 3 bases, the J end by 10 bases, with 10 bases between. CDR3 loop: CSASPGGEQFF. As DNA, the CDR3 is TGCAGTGCTAGTCCTGGGGGGGAGCAGTTCTTC.

The CDR3 DNA reads TGTGCCACCAGCAGAGAAATGGGAGTTCAGCCCCAGCATTTT. Protein product: CATSREMGVQPQHF. The genes are TRBV15 and TRBJ1-5; no reliable D call. Deletions cut 0 bases from V and 6 bases from J, with 9 bases between. The CDR3 consists of 14 residues. CDR1 and CDR2 from the germline V gene are LNHNV and YYDKDF (reference sequence). The full variable domain, rest sourced from reference TRBV15 and TRBJ1-5, is DAMVIQNPRYQVTQFGKPVTLSCSQTLNHNVMYWYQQKSSQAPKLLFHYYDKDFNNEADTPDNFQSRRPNTSFCFLDIRSPGLGDTAMYLCATSREMGVQPQHFGDGTRLSIL.

This clone has just one count. The rearrangement uses TRBV12-5 and TRBJ2-2; 12 bases line up with TRBD2. Germline trimming cut 0 bases from V and 4 bases from J; bases unmatched to any gene: 12. The CDR3 spans 20 residues. Germline loops: CDR1 LGHNT, CDR2 FRNRAP. The CDR3 DNA reads TGTGCTAGTGGTTTGGTAACCACTAGCGGGGGGCCCCCCCCCACCGGGGAGCTGTTTTTT. This codes for CASGLVTTSGGPPPTGELFF.

The gene calls are TRBV29-1 and TRBJ2-1, with D perhaps TRBD1 (5 bases). The V end lost 7 bases, the J end lost 7 bases, and 17 bases lay between the germline ends. The length of the CDR3 is 13 residues. In germline, CDR1 is SQVTM, CDR2 ANQGSEA. The CDR3 DNA follows: TGCAGCGCCGGACACGTAATTGGAAATGAGCAGTTCTTC. As protein: CSAGHVIGNEQFF.

V gene TRBV7-6 combines with J gene TRBJ2-2, with D maybe TRBD1 (7 bases). Per germline, CDR1 SGHVS and CDR2 FNYEAQ. Trimming removed 3 bases from V and 8 bases from J, with 22 bases in between. CDR3 length: 17 residues. The CDR3 region is CASSFFPRGDALGELFF. Here the CDR3 DNA reads TGTGCCAGCAGCTTTTTCCCCAGGGGGGATGCACTTGGGGAGCTGTTTTTT.

The gene calls are TRBV12-3 or TRBV12-4 and TRBJ1-2; possible D gene TRBD1, 5 bases. The germline V and J ends were trimmed by 3 bases and 8 bases, with 13 bases remaining between them. The CDR3 is made up of 13 amino acids. The CDR3 loop is CASSFMGEDGYTF. The CDR3, as DNA: TGTGCCAGCAGTTTCATGGGGGAGGACGGCTACACCTTC.

The V gene is TRBV2, the J gene TRBJ1-1, with 7 bases lining up with TRBD1. After removal of 6 bases from V and 5 bases from J, the junction contained 12 bases not matched to a gene. The CDR3 totals 15 residues. The V gene's germline CDR1 is SNHLY and CDR2 FYNNEI. The CDR3 loop is CASRSGGWGTTEAFF. The CDR3 DNA sequence: TGTGCCAGCAGGTCAGGGGGATGGGGGACGACTGAAGCTTTCTTT.

V usage is TRBV7-9 and J usage is TRBJ1-3; TRBD1 matches at 7 bases. This CDR3 has 17 residues. Germline V gene data show CDR1 as SEHNR and CDR2 as FQNEAQ (reference sequence). The J segment lost 1 base and the V segment lost 0 bases, leaving 6 bases of the junction unmatched. CDR3 sequence reads: CASSLALQGRSGNTIYF. Here the CDR3 DNA reads TGTGCCAGCAGCTTAGCGCTACAGGGGAGATCTGGAAACACCATATATTTT.

This chain joins TRBV19 and TRBJ1-1; 7 bases fit TRBD1. CDR1 is LNHDA, CDR2 SQIVND, per germline (reference sequence). Trimming took 6 bases from V and 5 from J; bases not matched to a gene: 9. This CDR3 spans 14 amino acids. The CDR3 sequence: CASSSQTGRTEAFF. In DNA, the CDR3 is TGTGCCAGTAGCTCCCAGACAGGGAGGACTGAAGCTTTCTTT. Full variable domain (rest looked up from reference TRBV19 and TRBJ1-1): DGGITQSPKYLFRKEGQNVTLSCEQNLNHDAMYWYRQDPGQGLRLIYYSQIVNDFQKGDIAEGYSVSREKKESFPLTVTSAQKNPTAFYLCASSSQTGRTEAFFGQGTRLTVV.

CDR3 protein: CASSFTSGFSSNEKLFF. The CDR3 DNA sequence: TGTGCCAGCAGCTTTACGTCCGGGTTCTCTTCTAATGAAAAACTGTTTTTT. This chain links TRBV7-9 with TRBJ1-4; D not resolved. From germline, CDR1 is SEHNR and CDR2 FQNEAQ (reference sequence). The CDR3 contains 17 residues. V was shortened by 3 bases and J by 3 bases, with 17 bases between the two germline ends.

J is TRBJ2-7 and V is TRBV6-1; a weak D match, TRBD1 (6 bases). Germline CDR1 and CDR2: MNHNS and SASEGT. Between the trimmed V and J ends, which lost 6 bases and 3 bases, there was a span of 12 bases. The CDR3 has 13 residues. The CDR3 sequence: CASSSTQGYEQYF. The CDR3 DNA is TGTGCCAGCAGCTCGACACAGGGCTACGAGCAGTACTTC.

The chain combines TRBV6-2 or TRBV6-3 with TRBJ2-3; 15 bases align to TRBD2. The CDR3 length is 16 residues. With 6 bases clipped from V and 5 bases from J, the junction kept 6 bases outside the gene matches. Germline V gene data show CDR1 as MNHEY and CDR2 as SVGEGT. In DNA form, the CDR3 reads TGTGCCAGCAGCCCCGGACTAGCGGGGGGGCAAGATACGCAGTATTTT. This translates into CASSPGLAGGQDTQYF.

J is TRBJ1-2 and V is TRBV10-3, with 7 bases aligning to TRBD1. The V segment lost 2 bases and the J segment 3 bases; nucleotides outside the gene matches: 0. The germline gives CDR1 ENHRY, CDR2 SYGVKD. CDR3 length equals 13 residues. Written as DNA, the CDR3 is TGTGCCATCAGTGAGGACAGGGACTATGGCTACACCTTC. Encoded protein: CAISEDRDYGYTF.

The chain couples TRBV3-1 (or the pseudogene TRBV3-2) to TRBJ2-7; 7 bases align to TRBD2. The CDR3 consists of 15 residues. Germline CDR1 and CDR2: LGHDT and YNNKEL (reference sequence). Losses at the gene ends were 1 base for V and 3 bases for J; bases not matched to a gene: 6. This CDR3 reads CASSQGAGRLYEQYF. CDR3 sequence (DNA): TGTGCCAGCAGCCAAGGAGCGGGGCGGCTCTACGAGCAGTACTTC.